The 3 T cell receptor beta chains below were found in one sample sequenced in a study of CD8 T cells in ankylosing spondylitis. One entry per CDR3 protein results from TCRdb running MiXCR on the 5' RACE reads. The sample lists 120,000 or so distinct CDR3 sequences, around 15% occurring once. Sequenced material: blood, either unsorted or a sorted T cell fraction (not recorded which). These receptors all stem from a female donor with ankylosing spondylitis or in good health (not recorded which).

This clonotype was seen only a few times. This chain links TRBV20-1 with TRBJ2-1; a weak D match, TRBD1 (6 bases). Germline assignment: CDR1 DFQATT and CDR2 SNEGSKA (reference sequence). The CDR3 extends over 16 amino acids. V lost 0 bases and J 0 bases, leaving 12 bases between the germline ends. CDR3 DNA: TGCAGTGCTAGAGAGGGGGCGTCTAGCTCCTACAATGAGCAGTTCTTC. It codes for CSAREGASSSYNEQFF.

The chain joins TRBV10-2 to TRBJ2-1; a weak D match, TRBD2 (7 bases). Trimming left V 1 base short and J 7 bases short, with 11 bases between. The germline CDR1 and CDR2 sequences are WSHSY and SAAADI. The CDR3 totals 14 residues. CDR3 sequence (DNA): TGCGCCAGCAGTGAGTGGACTAGGGGGAATGAGCAGTTCTTC. Its protein product is CASSEWTRGNEQFF.

This clonotype was counted between two and nine times. The CDR3, as DNA: TGCAGTCCCGAGGCGGCCAAAGGGAAGACTGAAGCTTTCTTT. It encodes CSPEAAKGKTEAFF. The genes are TRBV20-1 and TRBJ1-1; D is undetermined. With 8 bases removed from V and 5 bases from J, the gap between germline ends came to 21 bases. The CDR3 runs 14 residues. Germline assignment: CDR1 DFQATT and CDR2 SNEGSKA (reference sequence).